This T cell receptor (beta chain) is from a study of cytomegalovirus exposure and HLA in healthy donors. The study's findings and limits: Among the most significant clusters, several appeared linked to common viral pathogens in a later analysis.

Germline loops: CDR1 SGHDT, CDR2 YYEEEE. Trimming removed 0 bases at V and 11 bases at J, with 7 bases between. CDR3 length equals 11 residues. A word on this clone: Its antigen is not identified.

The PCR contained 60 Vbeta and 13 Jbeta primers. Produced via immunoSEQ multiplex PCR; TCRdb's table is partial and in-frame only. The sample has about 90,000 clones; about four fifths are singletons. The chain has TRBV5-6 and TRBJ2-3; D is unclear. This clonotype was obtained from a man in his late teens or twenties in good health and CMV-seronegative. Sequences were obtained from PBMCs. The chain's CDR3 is CASSLGSKQYF. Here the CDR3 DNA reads TGTGCCAGCAGCTTGGGCTCTAAGCAGTATTTT.